This T cell receptor (beta chain) appears in the sequencing data of a study of cytomegalovirus exposure and HLA in healthy donors. Researchers ran the PCR with 60 Vbeta and 13 Jbeta primers. Sequenced by immunoSEQ multiplex PCR; TCRdb stores in-frame clones only, minus some. The sample consists of 120,000 or so clones, less than 80% of them appearing once. As concerns this clone: Antigen: not known.

Findings of the study overall: Previously analyzed data showed that most TCR beta V segments were productive at a frequency of about 87% or about 30%.

The ends lost 5 bases at V and 4 bases at J; junction bases unmatched: 10. In germline, CDR1 is SNHLY, CDR2 FYNNEI. The CDR3 covers 15 residues. Each donor was nominally healthy when sampled (though unrecorded immune exposures were likely). This sequence joins TRBV2 and TRBJ2-7, with 8 bases matching TRBD1. The sample comprised PBMCs. This TCR came from a man aged 25 to 40 in good health and CMV-seronegative. The CDR3 spells CASSKGTGMEYEQYF. CDR3 bases: TGTGCCAGCAGTAAAGGGACAGGTATGGAGTACGAGCAGTACTTC. Drawing the rest from reference TRBV2 and TRBJ2-7, the complete variable domain is EPEVTQTPSHQVTQMGQEVILRCVPISNHLYFYWYRQILGQKVEFLVSFYNNEISEKSEIFDDQFSVERPDGSNFTLKIRSTKLEDSAMYFCASSKGTGMEYEQYFGPGTRLTVT.